This T cell receptor (beta chain) stems from a study of T cell responses to AZD1222 COVID-19 vaccine. Notes on this clone: Its target is not known.

Overall study findings and caveats: Repertoires were obtained only post-peak T cell response. Donor demographics were predominantly white British with a female majority; clonal diversity may be underestimated.

The repertoire was sequenced with immunoSEQ multiplex PCR; TCRdb's copy has only in-frame clones and lacks some. This table has 86,000 or so clones, around nine tenths appearing once. Germline loops: CDR1 MDHEN, CDR2 SYDVKM. The CDR3 has 14 residues. Between the trimmed V and J ends, which lost 5 bases and 4 bases, there was a span of 11 bases. This chain links TRBV28 with TRBJ1-4, with no clear D. The source was peripheral blood, collected 28 days after the second AZD1222 dose. This TCR derives from an adult who received the AZD1222 COVID-19 vaccine. In nucleotides, the CDR3 is TGTGCCAGCAGTAGATCGGGGATTAATGAAAAACTGTTTTTT. It encodes CASSRSGINEKLFF. The variable domain in full, with the rest retrieved from reference TRBV28 and TRBJ1-4, is DVKVTQSSRYLVKRTGEKVFLECVQDMDHENMFWYRQDPGLGLRLIYFSYDVKMKEKGDIPEGYSVSREKKERFSLILESASTNQTSMYLCASSRSGINEKLFFGSGTQLSVL.